A single sample is the source of the 24 T cell receptor beta chains below, sequenced in a study of blood T cell repertoires in COVID-19. Some clones are missing from TCRdb's copy, which holds only in-frame ones; the method was immunoSEQ multiplex PCR. The table has some 300,000 clones, about 90% seen once; the top ten hold approximately 2.9%. The sequenced sample consisted of PBMCs or T cells enriched from blood (not recorded which). The receptors were sampled from a woman aged 45-60 years who had been exposed to COVID-19.

The chain couples TRBV3-1 (or the pseudogene TRBV3-2) to TRBJ2-7; tentative D call: TRBD1 (6 bases). CDR3 length: 14 residues. The V end was cut by 2 bases, the J end by 3 bases, with 11 bases between. Looked up from germline, CDR1 is LGHDT and CDR2 is YNNKEL (reference sequence). CDR3 coding DNA: TGTGCCAGCAGCCAACCGGGACACCTCTACGAGCAGTACTTC. This gives the protein CASSQPGHLYEQYF.

The genes are TRBV9 and TRBJ2-2; TRBD2 is a possible D gene (6 bases). Trimming took 0 bases from V and 8 from J, leaving 17 bases between them. The length of the CDR3 is 16 residues. The germline CDR1 and CDR2 sequences are SGDLS and YYNGEE. CDR3 nucleotide sequence: TGTGCCAGCAGCGTAGGGGGACTTCCCGTAGGAGGGGAGCTGTTTTTT. This gives the protein CASSVGGLPVGGELFF.

This chain joins TRBV3-1 (or the pseudogene TRBV3-2) and TRBJ2-3; 9 nucleotides match TRBD2. Germline values: CDR1 LGHDT, CDR2 YNNKEL (reference sequence). The CDR3 is made up of 17 amino acids. Trimming removed 1 base from V and 1 base from J; junction bases left unmatched: 6. The CDR3 loop reads CASSQGFGGGGTDTQYF. CDR3 sequence (DNA): TGTGCCAGCAGCCAAGGATTCGGCGGGGGGGGCACAGATACGCAGTATTTT.

In DNA, the CDR3 is TGTGCCAGCAGTTACCTTTCAGGGCCAGGGGGCTACACCTTC. Translation gives CASSYLSGPGGYTF. The chain is built from TRBV6-5 and TRBJ1-2; TRBD1 is a possible D gene (5 bases). The V gene lost 2 bases and the J gene lost 8 bases, with 15 bases spanning the gap. The CDR3 is 14 residues long. Germline CDR1 is MNHEY and CDR2 is SVGAGI.

The chain combines TRBV7-9 with TRBJ1-6; unclear D gene. The germline V gene has CDR1 SEHNR and CDR2 FQNEAQ (reference sequence). This CDR3 contains 13 residues. V gave up 5 bases and J gave up 9 bases, with 11 bases separating them. CDR3 protein: CASSLYSGSPLHF. CDR3 sequence (DNA): TGTGCCAGCAGCCTCTACAGCGGTTCACCCCTCCACTTT.

J is TRBJ2-7 and V is TRBV11-2; 8 bases align to TRBD1. Germline V gene sequence: CDR1 SGHAT, CDR2 FQNNGV. V dropped 1 base and J dropped 0; count of bases not matched to a gene: 5. The CDR3 spans 16 residues. CDR3 sequence: CASSLVGQGRSYEQYF. The CDR3 DNA follows: TGTGCCAGCAGCTTAGTTGGACAGGGCCGCTCCTACGAGCAGTACTTC.

This clone appeared a single time. The V and J genes are TRBV24-1 and TRBJ1-6; D might be TRBD1 (5 bases). Germline V gene lookup returns CDR1 KGHDR and CDR2 SFDVKD. This CDR3 is built from 13 residues. The germline V and J ends were trimmed by 4 bases and 6 bases, with 6 bases remaining between them. CDR3 bases: TGTGCCACCAGTGAAAGGGGTAATTCACCCCTCCACTTT. The encoded protein is CATSERGNSPLHF.

The chain employs TRBV12-3 or TRBV12-4 and TRBJ1-1, with a weak D call TRBD1 (5 bases). The CDR3 totals 13 residues. The V end lost 7 bases, the J end lost 6 bases, and 15 bases lay between the germline ends. The CDR3 region is CASKVGGGPEAFF. The CDR3 DNA reads as TGTGCCAGCAAGGTCGGGGGTGGCCCTGAAGCTTTCTTT.

The gene calls are TRBV20-1 and TRBJ2-4, with 8 bases matching TRBD2. CDR3 length: 15 residues. V shed 6 bases and J 3 bases; nucleotides not matched to a gene: 10. Per the germline V gene, CDR1 is DFQATT and CDR2 is SNEGSKA (reference sequence). The CDR3: CSASGAGVGKNIQYF. The DNA of the CDR3 is TGCAGTGCCAGTGGAGCGGGGGTGGGCAAAAACATTCAGTACTTC.

The rearrangement joins TRBV15 to TRBJ2-1; TRBD1 matches 7 bases. CDR1 and CDR2 from the germline V gene are LNHNV and YYDKDF (reference sequence). V lost 1 base, J lost 4 bases, and 4 bases stayed unmatched. This CDR3 spans 15 amino acids. In nucleotides, the CDR3 is TGTGCCACCAGCAGAGCCAGGGGGAGATACAATGAGCAGTTCTTC. Encoded protein: CATSRARGRYNEQFF.

The chain has TRBV15 and TRBJ1-3; 9 nucleotides match TRBD1. This CDR3 has 14 residues. Per germline, CDR1 LNHNV and CDR2 YYDKDF (reference sequence). V gave up 1 base and J gave up 7 bases; unmatched junction bases: 2. The CDR3 is CATSRADRGNTIYF. The DNA for the CDR3 is TGTGCCACCAGCAGAGCCGACAGGGGGAACACCATATATTTT.

This clone is a singleton in its sample. The rearrangement links TRBV7-9 to TRBJ2-2, with 9 bases matching TRBD1. The CDR3 loop spans 16 amino acids. The germline V gene encodes CDR1 SEHNR and CDR2 FQNEAQ (reference sequence). The V gene end was trimmed by 2 bases and the J gene end by 3 bases; junction bases not matched to a gene: 4. This CDR3 is CASSLRDRDHTGELFF. CDR3 nucleotide sequence: TGTGCCAGCAGCTTACGGGACAGGGATCACACCGGGGAGCTGTTTTTT. Drawing the rest from reference TRBV7-9 and TRBJ2-2, the complete variable domain is DTGVSQNPRHKITKRGQNVTFRCDPISEHNRLYWYRQTLGQGPEFLTYFQNEAQLEKSRLLSDRFSAERPKGSFSTLEIQRTEQGDSAMYLCASSLRDRDHTGELFFGEGSRLTVL.

CDR3 in amino acids: CAWREDRGLSPLHF. The CDR3, as DNA: TGTGCCTGGAGGGAGGACAGGGGGCTTTCACCCCTCCACTTT. The J gene is TRBJ1-6, the V gene TRBV30, with TRBD1 matching over 11 bases. Looked up from germline, CDR1 is GTSNPN and CDR2 is SVGIG (reference sequence). V trimming: 3 bases; J trimming: 9 bases; junction bases outside the gene matches: 4. The CDR3 spans 14 residues.

The chain links TRBV2 to TRBJ2-1, with D tentatively TRBD1 (6 bases). V was shortened by 6 bases and J by 3 bases, with 15 bases between the two germline ends. The germline V gene encodes CDR1 SNHLY and CDR2 FYNNEI. This CDR3 comprises 15 residues. CDR3 DNA sequence: TGTGCCAGCAGGGATCGCAGGGGCTACTACAATGAGCAGTTCTTC. Residues: CASRDRRGYYNEQFF.

This chain connects TRBV4-1 to TRBJ2-5, with a weak D call TRBD1 (8 bases). This CDR3 contains 15 residues. Germline CDR1 MGHRA, CDR2 YSYEKL. V was shortened by 7 bases and J by 4 bases, with 19 bases between the two germline ends. The CDR3 nucleotides are TGCGCCAGCAAACAACAGGGGGGGTTAGTAGAGACCCAGTACTTC. Translation gives CASKQQGGLVETQYF.

This chain uses TRBV10-3 with TRBJ2-5, with 13 bases identical to TRBD2. Germline V gene sequence: CDR1 ENHRY, CDR2 SYGVKD. The CDR3 length is 15 residues. V lost 8 bases and J lost 4; bases outside the gene matches: 7. The DNA of the CDR3 is TGTGCCATCGGATCCGGGACTAGCGGGGTAGAGACCCAGTACTTC. Translation gives CAIGSGTSGVETQYF.

The V gene is TRBV4-1, the J gene TRBJ1-5, with a tentative D call TRBD1 (6 bases). The CDR3 spans 15 residues. V gave up 3 bases and J gave up 3 bases, with 12 bases separating them. CDR1 is MGHRA and CDR2 is YSYEKL in the germline V gene. CDR3 sequence (DNA): TGCGCCAGCAGCCATAACAGGGCCTCCAATCAGCCCCAGCATTTT. Its protein is CASSHNRASNQPQHF.

The chain couples TRBV30 to TRBJ2-2, with no clear D. V was clipped by 4 bases and J by 3 bases, with 9 bases between them. The CDR3 length is 13 residues. Germline CDR1 and CDR2: GTSNPN and SVGIG (reference sequence). CDR3 protein: CAWTSLYTGELFF. In DNA, the CDR3 is TGTGCCTGGACTTCCTTATACACCGGGGAGCTGTTTTTT.

The CDR3 bases are TGTGCCAGCAGCTTGAGACAGGGTCTCTACGAGCAGTACTTC. It encodes CASSLRQGLYEQYF. The chain joins TRBV7-9 to TRBJ2-7; the match to TRBD1 covers 7 bases. V was clipped by 3 bases and J by 3 bases; unmatched bases: 5. CDR3 size: 14 residues. Germline CDR1 reads SEHNR; CDR2 reads FQNEAQ (reference sequence). Combining the CDR3 with reference TRBV7-9 and TRBJ2-7 gives the whole variable domain DTGVSQNPRHKITKRGQNVTFRCDPISEHNRLYWYRQTLGQGPEFLTYFQNEAQLEKSRLLSDRFSAERPKGSFSTLEIQRTEQGDSAMYLCASSLRQGLYEQYFGPGTRLTVT.

The chain uses TRBV4-1 and TRBJ1-2; the match to TRBD1 covers 7 bases. The V gene's germline CDR1 is MGHRA and CDR2 YSYEKL. V gave up 6 bases and J gave up 6 bases; unmatched junction bases: 13. The CDR3 is 15 amino acids. The CDR3, as DNA: TGCGCCAGCAGGTTCCCGGACAGGACGTCTAATGGCTACACCTTC. Translating it yields CASRFPDRTSNGYTF.

CDR3 bases: TGTGCCAGCAGCTTGGATCCAGGCTATGGCTACACCTTC. Amino acid sequence: CASSLDPGYGYTF. V usage is TRBV5-4 and J usage is TRBJ1-2, with D unclear. Trimming removed 0 bases from V and 4 bases from J, with 7 bases in between. Per the germline V gene, CDR1 is SGHNT and CDR2 is YYREEE (reference sequence). The CDR3 consists of 13 residues.

The J gene is TRBJ2-5, the V gene TRBV4-1; maybe TRBD2 (5 bases). Deletions cut 5 bases from V and 1 base from J, with 8 bases between. CDR3 length: 13 residues. Germline V gene lookup returns CDR1 MGHRA and CDR2 YSYEKL. The CDR3 loop is CASSVRGQETQYF. The CDR3 DNA follows: TGCGCCAGCAGCGTCCGGGGCCAAGAGACCCAGTACTTC.

The chain is built from TRBV3-1 (or the pseudogene TRBV3-2) and TRBJ2-6; TRBD2 aligns across 7 bases. V shed 0 bases and J 0 bases; nucleotides not matched to a gene: 5. Per the germline V gene, CDR1 is LGHDT and CDR2 is YNNKEL (reference sequence). CDR3 length: 18 amino acids. The CDR3 loop reads CASSQDGTTRSGANVLTF. The CDR3, as DNA: TGTGCCAGCAGCCAAGACGGGACTACCCGCTCTGGGGCCAACGTCCTGACTTTC.

The V call is TRBV27, the J call TRBJ2-3; no reliable D call. Germline-derived CDR1 and CDR2 are MNHEY and SMNVEV (reference sequence). Trimming removed 5 bases from V and 2 bases from J, with 17 bases in between. This CDR3 has 16 residues. CDR3 sequence: CASSDMTPTNTDTQYF. CDR3 in DNA: TGTGCCAGCAGTGACATGACCCCGACAAACACAGATACGCAGTATTTT.